A selection of T cell receptor beta chains follows, all from one sample in a study of human T cells and chemical hapten exposure. TCRdb processed the RACE reads anew with MiXCR; each CDR3 protein has one entry. The repertoire has approximately 350,000 distinct CDR3 sequences, about 6% of them found once; the top ten carry 5% to 6%. Specimen: whole blood, collected in connection with sensitization to the hapten diphenylcyclopropenone (DPC). The receptors stem from a woman younger than 30 with alopecia areata. Some clones in this sample may be carry-over from other donors' samples. CDR3s include the opening cysteine and the closing phenylalanine or tryptophan. The order of the fields is J gene, clone size, CDR3 length, V gene, D gene, CDR3 DNA, CDR3 protein. The D gene is left open where the match is weak. Some rows mark clone size as missing; the rest say once, few, many or name a class of expanded clone.

TRBJ2-7 many 15 TRBV7-2 . TGTGCCAGCAGCCTTGGGGCAGGGTCCCCCTACGAGCAGTACTTC CASSLGAGSPYEQYF
TRBJ2-2 . 16 TRBV20-1 TRBD1 TGCAGTGCTAGAGACCACAGGGGGCGTAGGACCGGGGAGCTGTTTTTT CSARDHRGRRTGELFF
TRBJ1-5 few 13 TRBV12-3/TRBV12-4 . TGTGCCAGCAGCCGTGACGGGTATCAGCCCCAGCATTTT CASSRDGYQPQHF
TRBJ1-2 . 12 TRBV12-3/TRBV12-4 . TGTGCCAGCCGCCCAGGGCAGGGCGGCTACACCTTC CASRPGQGGYTF
TRBJ1-2 few 16 TRBV6-2/TRBV6-3 . TGTGCCAGCAGACTAGCGGGGTTCGCTTCAACCTATGGCTACACCTTC CASRLAGFASTYGYTF
TRBJ2-2 . 18 TRBV5-1 TRBD2 TGCGCCAGCAGCGCTGGACTAGCGGGGGGGCGAAGCACCGGGGAGCTGTTTTTT CASSAGLAGGRSTGELFF
TRBJ1-1 many 16 TRBV13 . TGTGCCAGCAGCTTAGGCCTAATTGGAGTACCCACTGAAGCTTTCTTT CASSLGLIGVPTEAFF
TRBJ1-4 many 14 TRBV7-8 . TGTGCCAGCAGCTTAAGGGGTGGGGATGAAAAACTGTTTTTT CASSLRGGDEKLFF
TRBJ1-1 many 14 TRBV12-3/TRBV12-4 . TGTGCCAGCAGTTTACGGGGCGAGGAGGCTGAAGCTTTCTTT CASSLRGEEAEAFF
TRBJ1-1 . 18 TRBV5-4 TRBD1 TGTGCCAGCAGCCTGGGCGGGGACAGGGGGCTTCTCGGGACTGAAGCTTTCTTT CASSLGGDRGLLGTEAFF
TRBJ2-7 . 13 TRBV7-6 . TGTGCCAGCAGCCCCATAGGATCACCACTGCAGTACTTC CASSPIGSPLQYF
TRBJ1-6 many 17 TRBV6-4 TRBD1 TGTGCCAGCAGACCCGACAGGGCCAATCCAGTTTACGCACCCCTCCACTTT CASRPDRANPVYAPLHF
TRBJ1-1 many 13 TRBV27 . TGTGCCAGCAGTTTGAGTATGAACACTGAAGCTTTCTTT CASSLSMNTEAFF
TRBJ1-2 once 15 TRBV7-2 . TGTGCCAGCAGCTTATCCTATTTGGCAGCCTATGGCTACACCTTC CASSLSYLAAYGYTF
TRBJ2-5 . 12 TRBV27 . TGTGCCAGCAGTTTTAACCAAGAGACCCAGTACTTC CASSFNQETQYF
TRBJ2-7 . 14 TRBV6-5 TRBD1 TGTGCCAGCAGTTTACAGGGGGCGGGGTACGAGCAGTACTTC CASSLQGAGYEQYF
TRBJ2-3 . 15 TRBV6-2/TRBV6-3 . TGTGCCAGCAGTCCCCCCGGACTAAGTCCAGATACGCAGTATTTT CASSPPGLSPDTQYF
TRBJ2-7 . 16 TRBV24-1 . TGTGCCACCAGTGCAGAGGCCCGCGGGGAGCCCTACGAGCAGTACTTC CATSAEARGEPYEQYF
TRBJ2-3 . 16 TRBV7-2 . TGTGCCAGCAGCTTAGCCGGGGGGCGTGTGGCAGATACGCAGTATTTT CASSLAGGRVADTQYF